This T cell receptor beta chain is drawn from a study of blood T cell repertoires in COVID-19. Turning to the study itself: The United States, Italy and Spain provided the acute and convalescent COVID-19 samples. The analysed material was cDNA or gDNA that came from T cells, B-cell-depleted T cells, or PBMCs.

Only in-frame clones appear in the TCRdb table, and some are missing; sequencing was by immunoSEQ multiplex PCR. The sample consists of about 94,000 clones, around three quarters of them appearing once. Trimming cost V 8 bases and J 9 bases, with 8 bases left between them. The CDR3 spans 10 residues. CDR1 SGHKS and CDR2 YYEKEE come from the germline V gene (reference sequence). This chain uses TRBV5-5 with TRBJ2-2, with unresolved D. The specimen sequenced was peripheral blood. The receptor's source is a woman older than 75 with acute or convalescent COVID-19. The CDR3 loop is CASGLRELFF. The CDR3 bases are TGTGCCAGTGGGCTGAGGGAGCTGTTTTTT.